The present TCR beta chain was sequenced within a study of cytomegalovirus exposure and HLA in healthy donors. The primer mix had 60 Vbeta and 13 Jbeta primers. In the original processing: Around 10 million shared chains were among 80 million or so unique TCR beta chains counted in a later analysis. Method: immunoSEQ multiplex PCR; TCRdb's copy keeps in-frame clones and lacks some. V, J and clone size derive from that table, while D and trimming were established from the DNA sequence. The table has approximately 90,000 clones, around 79% seen once. CDR1 SGHRS and CDR2 YFSETQ come from the germline V gene. This CDR3 comprises 16 residues. After removal of 0 bases from V and 1 base from J, the junction contained 3 bases not matched to a gene.

The clonotype was recovered from a middle-aged woman in good health and CMV-seronegative. The sequenced sample consisted of PBMCs. This rearrangement joins TRBV5-1 to TRBJ2-3; 9 bases line up with TRBD1. CDR3: CASSLVGTGRTDTQYF. The CDR3 bases are TGCGCCAGCAGCTTGGTCGGGACAGGGCGCACAGATACGCAGTATTTT.